Described below is a single T cell receptor beta chain sequence and its context. Its antigen remains unidentified. Time point reported: baseline pretreatment blood. Noted treatment: 15 Gy SBRT to primary tumor, nephrectomy 4 weeks later. The tumor was a clear cell renal cell carcinoma. The data derive from a study of radiation and T cells in renal cell carcinoma. Across the study: Nephrectomy followed 15 Gy stereotactic body radiation by 4 weeks.

Whole-study findings and limits: From baseline, blood top tumor clonotypes peaked at 2 weeks post-radiation.

Trimming left V 6 bases short and J 2 bases short, with 14 bases between. The CDR3 runs 15 residues. Germline assignment: CDR1 MNHEY and CDR2 SVGAGI. Generated by immunoSEQ multiplex PCR, the TCRdb table keeps only in-frame clones and is missing some. The sample lists 150,000 or so clones, around nine tenths occurring once. The material was blood, obtained from a patient whose treatment included radiotherapy and nephrectomy. The chain is built from TRBV6-5 and TRBJ1-3; D may be TRBD1 (6 bases). This receptor was obtained from a woman aged 45-59 years with renal cell carcinoma. DNA for the CDR3: TGTGCCAGCAGACCTGACAGGTTCGCTGGAAACACCATATATTTT. Translated, it gives CASRPDRFAGNTIYF.